The present TCR beta chain was sequenced within a study of blood T cell repertoires in COVID-19. Study information: Sites in the United States, Italy and Spain provided acute and convalescent COVID-19 samples. The cDNA or gDNA used as material had been derived from T cells, B-cell-depleted T cells, or PBMCs.

Patients in Seattle were enrolled during active infection, then followed longitudinally. Trimming removed 0 bases from V and 0 bases from J; junction bases left unmatched: 3. The germline CDR1 and CDR2 sequences are LGHNA and YNFKEQ. The CDR3 covers 16 residues. In the original workflow: By means of reference gene primer amplification, nucleated cell counts were estimated. The data were produced by immunoSEQ multiplex PCR, yet TCRdb's version contains in-frame clones alone and is incomplete. V and J calls and clone size are those listed in that table; D and trimming were worked out from the DNA. The sample contains roughly 250,000 clones, 75% to 95% of which appear only once.

The clonotype comes from a young adult with COVID-19, enrolled during active disease. Sequenced: peripheral blood. The chain combines TRBV4-2 with TRBJ2-7; 9 bases fit TRBD2. The CDR3 nucleotides read TGTGCCAGCAGCCAAGAGGCTAGCGGGGCCTCCTACGAGCAGTACTTC. As protein: CASSQEASGASYEQYF.